Following are 15 T cell receptor beta chains from one sample sequenced in a study. TCRdb fed the reads into MiXCR, producing one record per CDR3 protein. Of roughly 6,400 distinct CDR3 sequences listed, roughly a third were seen once; the top ten hold approximately 23%. The sequenced material came from blood. The receptors shown here come from a human donor.

At least ten counts were recorded for this clonotype. J is TRBJ1-1 and V is TRBV5-1, with D possibly matching TRBD1 (6 bases). The germline CDR1 and CDR2 sequences are SGHRS and YFSETQ. V dropped 4 bases and J dropped 1 base, with 11 bases sitting between them. The CDR3 length is 14 residues. Here the CDR3 reads CASSLGAGNTEAFF. CDR3 in DNA: TGCGCCAGCAGCCTGGGGGCCGGGAACACTGAAGCTTTCTTT. Drawing the rest from reference TRBV5-1 and TRBJ1-1, the complete variable domain is KAGVTQTPRYLIKTRGQQVTLSCSPISGHRSVSWYQQTPGQGLQFLFEYFSETQRNKGNFPGRFSGRQFSNSRSEMNVSTLELGDSALYLCASSLGAGNTEAFFGQGTRLTVV.

This clonotype is medium-sized in the sample. The chain has TRBV29-1 and TRBJ1-5, with a weak D call TRBD1 (5 bases). This CDR3 is built from 12 residues. The germline gives CDR1 SQVTM, CDR2 ANQGSEA. V shed 6 bases and J shed 0 bases, with 6 bases lying between them. The CDR3 sequence is CSVGASNQPQHF. As DNA, the CDR3 is TGCAGCGTCGGGGCTAGCAATCAGCCCCAGCATTTT.

DNA for the CDR3: TGTGCCAGCAGCTCAATGAGGCAGATCGGCTACACCTTC. This translates into CASSSMRQIGYTF. V usage is TRBV7-3 and J usage is TRBJ1-2; D is uncertain. The germline gives CDR1 SGHTA, CDR2 FQGTGA. Trimming shortened V by 4 bases and J by 8 bases, and 14 bases separated the two germline ends. There are 13 residues in the CDR3.

The V gene is TRBV29-1, the J gene TRBJ2-2, with TRBD2 matching over 7 bases. CDR1 and CDR2 (germline): SQVTM, ANQGSEA. CDR3 length equals 14 residues. Unmatched junction bases numbered 3, after V lost 2 bases and J lost 3 bases. This CDR3 reads CSVETGGHTGELFF. Written as DNA, the CDR3 is TGCAGCGTTGAAACGGGAGGCCACACCGGGGAGCTGTTTTTT.

Sample share makes this clonotype medium-sized. The J gene is TRBJ1-2, the V gene TRBV4-2; 9 bases map to TRBD1. CDR3 length: 15 amino acids. The J segment lost 4 bases and the V segment lost 0 bases, leaving 3 bases of the junction unmatched. Per germline, CDR1 LGHNA and CDR2 YNFKEQ. The CDR3 DNA sequence: TGTGCCAGCAGCCAAGATCTGGGACAGGGCTATGGCTACACCTTC. Its protein product is CASSQDLGQGYGYTF.

By share, this clonotype counts as medium-sized (0.01 to 0.1%). The V gene is TRBV4-2, the J gene TRBJ2-7; D gene uncertain. Trimming stripped 0 bases from V and 0 bases from J, with 12 bases between. Germline CDR1 and CDR2: LGHNA and YNFKEQ. CDR3 length: 16 amino acids. CDR3 protein: CASSQEWGPSSYEQYF. The CDR3 DNA sequence: TGTGCCAGCAGCCAAGAATGGGGTCCAAGCTCCTACGAGCAGTACTTC.

This clonotype was recorded at least ten times. V and J are TRBV4-2 and TRBJ1-1, with TRBD1 matching 7 bases. V dropped 1 base and J dropped 5; count of bases not matched to a gene: 4. The CDR3 runs 14 residues. From germline, CDR1 is LGHNA and CDR2 YNFKEQ. This chain's CDR3 is CASSQVAGGTEAFF. CDR3 coding DNA: TGTGCCAGCAGCCAAGTCGCAGGGGGGACTGAAGCTTTCTTT.

This clonotype was counted a few times. CDR3 in DNA: TGCAGCGCCCATTCGGGGGAGGAGCAGTACTTC. Protein: CSAHSGEEQYF. The chain employs TRBV29-1 and TRBJ2-7; possibly TRBD2 for D (6 bases). CDR3 length: 11 amino acids. Germline lookup yields CDR1 SQVTM and CDR2 ANQGSEA. Trimming cost V 7 bases and J 7 bases, with 14 bases left between them.

This chain connects TRBV4-2 to TRBJ2-3, with D maybe TRBD2 (5 bases). CDR1 and CDR2 from the germline V gene are LGHNA and YNFKEQ. The CDR3 totals 16 residues. V gave up 3 bases and J gave up 0 bases, with 13 bases separating them. The CDR3 reads CASSHGETGSTDTQYF. DNA for the CDR3: TGTGCCAGCAGCCATGGAGAGACGGGAAGCACAGATACGCAGTATTTT.

By its share, this clonotype is medium-sized. The chain uses TRBV29-1 and TRBJ1-1, with D unclear. V lost 0 bases and J 10 bases, leaving 15 bases between the germline ends. From germline, CDR1 is SQVTM and CDR2 ANQGSEA. There are 13 residues in the CDR3. Here the CDR3 reads CSVEDLPEAGAFF. The CDR3 coding sequence is TGCAGCGTTGAAGATCTGCCGGAAGCCGGAGCTTTCTTT.

By frequency in the sample, this clonotype is medium-sized. The chain has TRBV7-8 and TRBJ1-1; D not certain. The CDR3 sequence is 13 residues long. V was trimmed by 1 base and J by 1 base, leaving 4 bases between them. The germline gives CDR1 SGHVS, CDR2 FQNEAQ. DNA for the CDR3: TGTGCCAGCAGCTTAGGAGAGAACACTGAAGCTTTCTTT. It is translated as CASSLGENTEAFF.

This clonotype is labeled medium-sized (0.01 to 0.1%). The rearrangement uses TRBV29-1 and TRBJ2-1, with D perhaps assigned TRBD1 or TRBD2 (5 bases each). V was trimmed by 7 bases and J by 6 bases, leaving 10 bases between them. Germline V lookup: CDR1 SQVTM, CDR2 ANQGSEA. The CDR3 consists of 11 residues. CDR3: CSGGFGNEQFF. The CDR3 nucleotides are TGCAGCGGGGGGTTTGGCAATGAGCAGTTCTTC.

In its sample, this clonotype was seen many times. The V gene is TRBV20-1, the J gene TRBJ1-2, with 9 bases identical to TRBD1. Germline trimming cut 4 bases from V and 6 bases from J; bases unmatched to any gene: 3. Looked up from germline, CDR1 is DFQATT and CDR2 is SNEGSKA (reference sequence). The CDR3 totals 12 residues. This CDR3 is CSATDRGDGYTF. Written as DNA, the CDR3 is TGCAGTGCTACCGACAGGGGGGATGGCTACACCTTC.

At least ten counts were recorded for this clonotype. This sequence joins TRBV30 and TRBJ1-1, with D perhaps matching TRBD1 (6 bases). This CDR3 comprises 12 residues. Trimming removed 5 bases at V and 5 bases at J, with 12 bases between. Germline assignment: CDR1 GTSNPN and CDR2 SVGIG (reference sequence). The CDR3 coding sequence is TGTGCCTGGGGGGGGGCGCGGACTGAAGCTTTCTTT. It specifies CAWGGARTEAFF.

The rearrangement joins TRBV9 to TRBJ2-7, with 7 bases aligning to TRBD1. There are 15 residues in the CDR3. V lost 2 bases to trimming and J lost 2 bases; unmatched junction nucleotides: 7. From germline, CDR1 is SGDLS and CDR2 YYNGEE. The CDR3 coding sequence is TGTGCCAGCAGCGTGACCGGGACAGACACCTACGAGCAGTACTTC. Protein: CASSVTGTDTYEQYF.